This T cell receptor beta chain was retrieved from a study of cytomegalovirus exposure and HLA in healthy donors. CDR1 is SGHNT, CDR2 YYREEE, per germline (reference sequence). V was clipped by 4 bases and J by 3 bases; unmatched bases: 11. This CDR3 has 17 amino acids. The study's findings and limits: On later analysis, the bulk of CMV-associated TCR beta chains appeared to be HLA-restricted. In a later analysis, HLA-associated TCR beta chains were more clonally expanded than equally common others. Certain sequence variants were highly shared and formed a cluster, and this cluster was likely a sequencing artifact. Specific recognition of CMV antigens was confirmed in vitro for a few chains (all CMV-associated).

Primers included in the PCR were 60 Vbeta and 13 Jbeta primers. Measured with immunoSEQ multiplex PCR; TCRdb has only the in-frame clones, and not every one. The sample has 150,000 or so clones, 65% to 85% seen once. On this clone: As yet, its antigen is unknown.

This receptor was taken from a woman between 50 and 59 years old in good health and CMV-seropositive. The chain joins TRBV5-4 to TRBJ2-2; the match to TRBD2 covers 8 bases. Sequencing used PBMCs. CDR3 nucleotide sequence: TGTGCCAGCAGCCAGGGCGGGCGGGGGGCGGACACCGGGGAGCTGTTTTTT. This codes for CASSQGGRGADTGELFF.